Below are 5 T cell receptor beta chains sequenced from a single sample in a study of T cells in Graves' hyperthyroidism and ophthalmopathy. Amplification of TCR beta CDR3 regions used RNA as the template. In the first-round RT-PCR of the TCR CDR3, the HTBI primer set was used. From the multiplex PCR reads, TCRdb called clonotypes with MiXCR, one entry per CDR3 protein. This sample has about 640,000 distinct CDR3 sequences, with less than 25% found just once. Sequencing was done on a sample of blood. These receptors originate from a young man with Graves' ophthalmopathy.

The gene calls are TRBV3-1 and TRBJ2-3; the match to TRBD2 covers 7 bases. Germline loops: CDR1 LGHDT, CDR2 YNNKEL (reference sequence). With V trimmed by 4 bases and J by 2 bases, 9 bases remained unmatched. The CDR3 loop spans 16 amino acids. This CDR3 reads CASSPRGGRDTDTQYF. CDR3 bases: TGTGCCAGCAGCCCCCGGGGCGGGAGAGACACAGATACGCAGTATTTT.

The chain links TRBV6-9 to TRBJ2-7; 8 positions match TRBD2. The germline V gene encodes CDR1 MNHGY and CDR2 SVAAGI. The CDR3 has 13 amino acids. V lost 6 bases and J lost 2; bases outside the gene matches: 3. CDR3 sequence reads: CASRTSGPYEQYF. The CDR3 nucleotides are TGTGCCAGCAGAACTAGCGGCCCCTACGAGCAGTACTTC.

The chain uses TRBV6-2 or TRBV6-3 and TRBJ2-1, with D tentatively TRBD2 (5 bases). Deletions cut 2 bases from V and 6 bases from J, with 14 bases between. Germline V gene sequence: CDR1 MNHEY, CDR2 SVGEGT. The CDR3 loop spans 15 amino acids. The CDR3 spells CASSYGSGESNEQFF. CDR3 coding DNA: TGTGCCAGCAGTTACGGGAGTGGGGAGAGCAATGAGCAGTTCTTC.

The chain couples TRBV11-2 to TRBJ1-4; D unresolved. CDR3 length: 15 residues. V dropped 6 bases and J dropped 0 bases, with 11 bases sitting between them. Germline CDR1 reads SGHAT; CDR2 reads FQNNGV. CDR3 in amino acids: CASSFELTTNEKLFF. In nucleotides, the CDR3 is TGTGCCAGCAGTTTCGAGTTGACAACTAATGAAAAACTGTTTTTT.

This chain uses TRBV2 with TRBJ2-6, with TRBD2 as a possible D gene (6 bases). The V end lost 7 bases, the J end lost 1 base, and 11 bases lay between the germline ends. Germline V gene sequence: CDR1 SNHLY, CDR2 FYNNEI. The CDR3 runs to 15 residues. In DNA, the CDR3 is TGTGCCAGCAAACGGGCGGGATCTGGGGCCAACGTCCTGACTTTC. Translated: CASKRAGSGANVLTF.